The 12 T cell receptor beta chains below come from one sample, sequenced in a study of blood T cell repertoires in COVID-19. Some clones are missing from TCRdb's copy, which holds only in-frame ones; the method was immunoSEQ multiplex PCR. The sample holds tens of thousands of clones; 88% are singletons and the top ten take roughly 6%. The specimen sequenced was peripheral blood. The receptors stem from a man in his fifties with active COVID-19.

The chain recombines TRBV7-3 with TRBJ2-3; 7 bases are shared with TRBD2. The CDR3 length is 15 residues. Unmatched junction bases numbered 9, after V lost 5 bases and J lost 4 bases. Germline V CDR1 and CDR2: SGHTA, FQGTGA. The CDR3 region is CASSGGRASADTQYF. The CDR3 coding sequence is TGTGCCAGCAGCGGGGGGAGGGCCAGCGCAGATACGCAGTATTTT.

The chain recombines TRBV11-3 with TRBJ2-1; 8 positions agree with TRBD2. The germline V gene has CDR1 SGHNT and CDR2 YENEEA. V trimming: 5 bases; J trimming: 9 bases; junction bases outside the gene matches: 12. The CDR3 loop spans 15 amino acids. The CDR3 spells CASSPAVGGGGEQFF. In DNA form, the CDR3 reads TGTGCCAGCAGCCCCGCCGTCGGGGGGGGCGGTGAGCAGTTCTTC.

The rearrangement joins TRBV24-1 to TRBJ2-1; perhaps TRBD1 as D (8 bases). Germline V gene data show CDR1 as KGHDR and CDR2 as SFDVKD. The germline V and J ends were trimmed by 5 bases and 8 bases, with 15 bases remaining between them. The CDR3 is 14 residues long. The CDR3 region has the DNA TGTGCCACCAGTGCTAGGACAGGGAGGGATGAGCAGTTCTTC. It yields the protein CATSARTGRDEQFF.

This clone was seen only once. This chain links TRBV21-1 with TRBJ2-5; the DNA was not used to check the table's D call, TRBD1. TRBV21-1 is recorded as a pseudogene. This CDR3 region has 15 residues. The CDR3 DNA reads TGTGCCAGCAGCAAAGTGGGACAAAACCAAGAGACCCAGTACTTC. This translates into CASSKVGQNQETQYF.

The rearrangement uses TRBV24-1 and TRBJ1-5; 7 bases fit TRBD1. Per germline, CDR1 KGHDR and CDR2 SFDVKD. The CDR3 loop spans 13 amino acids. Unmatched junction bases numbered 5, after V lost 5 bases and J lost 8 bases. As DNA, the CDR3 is TGTGCCACCAGTGCTACAGGGGAGAAGCCCCAGCATTTT. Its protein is CATSATGEKPQHF.

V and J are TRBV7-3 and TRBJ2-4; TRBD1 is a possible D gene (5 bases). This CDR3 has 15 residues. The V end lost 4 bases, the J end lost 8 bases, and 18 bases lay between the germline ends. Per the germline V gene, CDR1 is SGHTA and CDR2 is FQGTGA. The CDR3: CASSSNPGRVDIQYF. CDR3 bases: TGTGCCAGCAGCTCCAACCCGGGCAGGGTAGACATTCAGTACTTC.

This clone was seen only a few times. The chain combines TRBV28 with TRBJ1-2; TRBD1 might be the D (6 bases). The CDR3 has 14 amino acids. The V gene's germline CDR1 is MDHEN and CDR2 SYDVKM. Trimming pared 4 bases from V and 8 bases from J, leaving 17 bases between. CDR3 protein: CASSSRGSFEGYTF. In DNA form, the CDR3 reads TGTGCCAGCAGTTCCAGGGGTTCGTTTGAAGGCTACACCTTC.

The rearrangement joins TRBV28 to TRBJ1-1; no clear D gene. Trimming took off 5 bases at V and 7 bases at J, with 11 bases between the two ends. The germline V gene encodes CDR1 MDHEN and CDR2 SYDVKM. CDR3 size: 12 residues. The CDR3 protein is CASSTANGEAFF. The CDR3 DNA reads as TGTGCCAGCAGTACCGCGAATGGTGAAGCTTTCTTT.

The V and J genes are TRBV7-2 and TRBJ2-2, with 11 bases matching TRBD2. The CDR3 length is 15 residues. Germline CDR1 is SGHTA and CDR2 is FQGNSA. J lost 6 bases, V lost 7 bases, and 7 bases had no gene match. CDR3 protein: CASTRLAGFSGELFF. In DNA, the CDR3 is TGTGCCAGCACCCGACTAGCGGGGTTCTCCGGGGAGCTGTTTTTT.

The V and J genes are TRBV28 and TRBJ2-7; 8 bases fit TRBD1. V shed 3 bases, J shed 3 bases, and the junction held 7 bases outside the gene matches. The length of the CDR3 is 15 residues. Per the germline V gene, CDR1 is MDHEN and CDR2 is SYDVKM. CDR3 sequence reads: CASSFHRQGNYEQYF. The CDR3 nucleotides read TGTGCCAGCAGTTTCCACCGACAGGGGAACTACGAGCAGTACTTC.

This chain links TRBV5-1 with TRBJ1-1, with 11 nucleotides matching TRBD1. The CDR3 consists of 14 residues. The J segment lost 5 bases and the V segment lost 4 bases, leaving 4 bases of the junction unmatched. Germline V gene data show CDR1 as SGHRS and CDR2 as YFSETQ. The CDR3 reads CASSTGTGGTEAFF. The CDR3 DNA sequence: TGCGCCAGCAGCACAGGGACAGGGGGTACTGAAGCTTTCTTT.

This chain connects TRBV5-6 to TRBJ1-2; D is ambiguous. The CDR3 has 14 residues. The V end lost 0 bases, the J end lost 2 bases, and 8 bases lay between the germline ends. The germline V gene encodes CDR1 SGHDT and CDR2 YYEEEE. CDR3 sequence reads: CASSLGSLNYGYTF. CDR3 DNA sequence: TGTGCCAGCAGCTTGGGGTCACTGAACTATGGCTACACCTTC.